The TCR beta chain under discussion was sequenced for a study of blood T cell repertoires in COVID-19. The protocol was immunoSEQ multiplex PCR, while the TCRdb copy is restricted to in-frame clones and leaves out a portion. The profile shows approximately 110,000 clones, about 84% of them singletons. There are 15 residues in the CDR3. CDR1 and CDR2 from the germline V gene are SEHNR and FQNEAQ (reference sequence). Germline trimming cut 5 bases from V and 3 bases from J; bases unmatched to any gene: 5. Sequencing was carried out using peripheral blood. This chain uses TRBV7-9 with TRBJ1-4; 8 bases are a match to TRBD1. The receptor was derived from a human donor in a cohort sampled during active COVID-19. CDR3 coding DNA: TGTGCCAGCAGCCCACTGACAGGGGCTAATGAAAAACTGTTTTTT. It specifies CASSPLTGANEKLFF.